The source of this TCR beta chain is a study of blood T cell repertoires in COVID-19. Looking at the study overall: Samples representing acute and convalescent COVID-19 were sourced from the United States, Italy and Spain.

Authors' processing steps: It was from reference gene primer amplification that nucleated cell counts were estimated. Only in-frame clones appear in the TCRdb table, and some are missing; sequencing was by immunoSEQ multiplex PCR. D and trimming were read from the DNA, whereas the V and J calls and clone size are those reported in that table. The sample yields tens of thousands of clones, around 90% seen once. The CDR3 spans 12 residues. V gave up 0 bases and J gave up 5 bases, with 7 bases separating them. Per the germline V gene, CDR1 is SQVTM and CDR2 is ANQGSEA. The chain combines TRBV29-1 with TRBJ1-1; D is uncertain. Sample: peripheral blood. The sequence came from a human donor in a cohort sampled during active COVID-19. The CDR3 DNA follows: TGCAGCGTTGAAGAGAGGTGGACTGAAGCTTTCTTT. It translates to CSVEERWTEAFF. The entire variable domain, with the rest obtained from reference TRBV29-1 and TRBJ1-1, is as follows: SAVISQKPSRDICQRGTSLTIQCQVDSQVTMMFWYRQQPGQSLTLIATANQGSEATYESGFVIDKFPISRPNLTFSTLTVSNMSPEDSSIYLCSVEERWTEAFFGQGTRLTVV.